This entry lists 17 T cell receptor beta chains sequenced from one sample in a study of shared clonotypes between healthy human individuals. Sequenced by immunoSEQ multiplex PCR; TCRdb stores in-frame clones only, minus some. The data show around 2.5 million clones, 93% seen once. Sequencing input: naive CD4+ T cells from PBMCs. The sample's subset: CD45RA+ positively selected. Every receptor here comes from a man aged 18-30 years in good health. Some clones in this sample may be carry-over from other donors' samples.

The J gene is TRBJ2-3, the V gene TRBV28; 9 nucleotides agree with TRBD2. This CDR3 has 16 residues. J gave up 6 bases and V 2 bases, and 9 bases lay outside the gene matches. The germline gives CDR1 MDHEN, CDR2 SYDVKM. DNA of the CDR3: TGTGCCAGCAGTTTAAAGGGCGGGAGGGCCAAGGATACGCAGTATTTT. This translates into CASSLKGGRAKDTQYF. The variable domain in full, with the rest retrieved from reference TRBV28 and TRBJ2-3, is DVKVTQSSRYLVKRTGEKVFLECVQDMDHENMFWYRQDPGLGLRLIYFSYDVKMKEKGDIPEGYSVSREKKERFSLILESASTNQTSMYLCASSLKGGRAKDTQYFGPGTRLTVL.

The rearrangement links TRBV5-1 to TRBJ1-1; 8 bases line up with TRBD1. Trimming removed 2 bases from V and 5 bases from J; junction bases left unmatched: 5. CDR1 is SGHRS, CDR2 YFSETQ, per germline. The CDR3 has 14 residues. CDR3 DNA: TGCGCCAGCAGCTTTCAGGGGGCTAGAACTGAAGCTTTCTTT. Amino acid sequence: CASSFQGARTEAFF.

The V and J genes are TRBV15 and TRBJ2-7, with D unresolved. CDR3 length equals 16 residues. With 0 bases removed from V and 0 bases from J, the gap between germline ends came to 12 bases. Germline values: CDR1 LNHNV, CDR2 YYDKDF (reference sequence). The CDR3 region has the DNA TGTGCCACCAGCAGAGAAGTTACAGCTATCTCCTACGAGCAGTACTTC. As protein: CATSREVTAISYEQYF.

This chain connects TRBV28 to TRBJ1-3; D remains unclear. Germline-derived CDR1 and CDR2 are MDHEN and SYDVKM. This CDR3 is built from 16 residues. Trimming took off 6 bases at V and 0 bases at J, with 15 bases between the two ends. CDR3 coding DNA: TGTGCCAGCAGCCAAACTCCCGCCCTCTCTGGAAACACCATATATTTT. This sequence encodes CASSQTPALSGNTIYF.

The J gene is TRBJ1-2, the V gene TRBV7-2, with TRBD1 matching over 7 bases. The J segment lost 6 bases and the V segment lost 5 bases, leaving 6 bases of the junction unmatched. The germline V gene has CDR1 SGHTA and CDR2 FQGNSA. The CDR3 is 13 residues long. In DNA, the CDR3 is TGTGCCAGCAGCCAGTCCAGGGGGAATGGCTACACCTTC. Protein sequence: CASSQSRGNGYTF.

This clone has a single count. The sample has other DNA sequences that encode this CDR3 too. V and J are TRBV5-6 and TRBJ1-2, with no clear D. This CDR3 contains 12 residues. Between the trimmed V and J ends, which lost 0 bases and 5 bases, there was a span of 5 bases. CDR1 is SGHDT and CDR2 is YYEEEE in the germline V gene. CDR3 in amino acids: CASSLDSYGYTF. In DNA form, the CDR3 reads TGTGCCAGCAGCTTGGACAGTTATGGCTACACCTTC.

This CDR3 reads CASYDRGVSNQPQHF. The CDR3 region has the DNA TGTGCCAGCTACGACAGAGGAGTTTCCAATCAGCCCCAGCATTTT. This chain connects TRBV19 to TRBJ1-5; maybe TRBD1 (5 bases). CDR3 length: 15 residues. V lost 9 bases to trimming and J lost 3 bases, with 18 bases between them. Germline V gives CDR1 LNHDA, CDR2 SQIVND (reference sequence). The variable domain in full, with the rest retrieved from reference TRBV19 and TRBJ1-5, is DGGITQSPKYLFRKEGQNVTLSCEQNLNHDAMYWYRQDPGQGLRLIYYSQIVNDFQKGDIAEGYSVSREKKESFPLTVTSAQKNPTAFYLCASYDRGVSNQPQHFGDGTRLSIL.

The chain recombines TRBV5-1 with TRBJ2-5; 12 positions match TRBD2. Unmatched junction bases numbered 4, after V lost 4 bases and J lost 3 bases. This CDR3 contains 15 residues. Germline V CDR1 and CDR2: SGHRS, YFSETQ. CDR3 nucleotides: TGCGCCAGCAGCGGGACTAGCGGGCCAAAAGAGACCCAGTACTTC. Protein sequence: CASSGTSGPKETQYF. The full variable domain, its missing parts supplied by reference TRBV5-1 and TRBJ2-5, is KAGVTQTPRYLIKTRGQQVTLSCSPISGHRSVSWYQQTPGQGLQFLFEYFSETQRNKGNFPGRFSGRQFSNSRSEMNVSTLELGDSALYLCASSGTSGPKETQYFGPGTRLLVL.

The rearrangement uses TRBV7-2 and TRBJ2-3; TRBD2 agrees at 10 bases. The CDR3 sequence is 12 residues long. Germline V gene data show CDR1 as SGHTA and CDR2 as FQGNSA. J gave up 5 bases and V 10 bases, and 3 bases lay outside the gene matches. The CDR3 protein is CAIRLAGDTQYF. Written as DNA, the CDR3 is TGTGCCATCCGACTAGCGGGAGATACGCAGTATTTT.

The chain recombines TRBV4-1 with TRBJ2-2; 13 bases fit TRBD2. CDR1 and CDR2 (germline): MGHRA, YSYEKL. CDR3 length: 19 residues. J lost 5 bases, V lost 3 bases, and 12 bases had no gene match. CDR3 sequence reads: CASSQRILAGGPLTGELFF. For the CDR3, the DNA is TGCGCCAGCAGCCAGAGGATACTAGCGGGAGGGCCTTTAACCGGGGAGCTGTTTTTT.

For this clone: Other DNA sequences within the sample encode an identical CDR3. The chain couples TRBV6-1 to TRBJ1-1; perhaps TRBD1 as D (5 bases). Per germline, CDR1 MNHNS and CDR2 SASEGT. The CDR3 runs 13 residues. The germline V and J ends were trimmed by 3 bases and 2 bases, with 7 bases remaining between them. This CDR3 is CASSEGGNTEAFF. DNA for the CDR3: TGTGCCAGCAGTGAGGGGGGTAACACTGAAGCTTTCTTT.

In DNA, the CDR3 is TGTGCCAGCAGTGAATCCCAGTCCCAGCATTTT. This translates into CASSESQSQHF. The chain uses TRBV2 and TRBJ1-5, with D unclear. The CDR3 has 11 amino acids. V was trimmed by 2 bases and J by 11 bases, leaving 7 bases between them. Germline V gene lookup returns CDR1 SNHLY and CDR2 FYNNEI. Full variable domain (outside the CDR3, taken from reference TRBV2 and TRBJ1-5): EPEVTQTPSHQVTQMGQEVILRCVPISNHLYFYWYRQILGQKVEFLVSFYNNEISEKSEIFDDQFSVERPDGSNFTLKIRSTKLEDSAMYFCASSESQSQHFGDGTRLSIL.

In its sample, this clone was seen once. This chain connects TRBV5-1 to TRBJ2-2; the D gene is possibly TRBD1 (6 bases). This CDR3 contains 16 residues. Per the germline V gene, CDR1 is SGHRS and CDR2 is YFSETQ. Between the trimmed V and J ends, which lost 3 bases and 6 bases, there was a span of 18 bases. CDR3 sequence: CASSYSDRIKAGELFF. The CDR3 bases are TGCGCCAGCAGCTACTCAGACAGGATCAAAGCCGGGGAGCTGTTTTTT.

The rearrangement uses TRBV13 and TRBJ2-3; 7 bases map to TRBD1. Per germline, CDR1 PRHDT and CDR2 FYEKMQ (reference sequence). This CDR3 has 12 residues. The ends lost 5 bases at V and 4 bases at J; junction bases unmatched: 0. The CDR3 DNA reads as TGTGCCAGCAGCAGGGGGCCAGATACGCAGTATTTT. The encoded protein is CASSRGPDTQYF.

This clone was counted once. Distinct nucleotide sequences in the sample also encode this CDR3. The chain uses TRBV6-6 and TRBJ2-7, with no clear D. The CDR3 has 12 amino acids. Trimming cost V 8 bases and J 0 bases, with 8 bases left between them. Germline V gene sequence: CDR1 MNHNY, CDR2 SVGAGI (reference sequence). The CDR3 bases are TGTGCCAGCGGGCAGAGCTCCTACGAGCAGTACTTC. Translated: CASGQSSYEQYF.

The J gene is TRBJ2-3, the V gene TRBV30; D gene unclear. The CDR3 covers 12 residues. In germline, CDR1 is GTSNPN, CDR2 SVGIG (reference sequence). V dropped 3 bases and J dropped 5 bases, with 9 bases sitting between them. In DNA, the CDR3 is TGTGCCTGGAGACCGCACGGAGATACGCAGTATTTT. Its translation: CAWRPHGDTQYF.

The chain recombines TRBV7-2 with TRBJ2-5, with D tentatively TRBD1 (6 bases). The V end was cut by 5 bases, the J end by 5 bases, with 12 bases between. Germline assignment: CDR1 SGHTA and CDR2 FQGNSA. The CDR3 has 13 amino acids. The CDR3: CASSASGDETQYF. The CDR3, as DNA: TGTGCCAGCAGCGCGTCAGGGGATGAGACCCAGTACTTC.